One sample yielded the 20 T cell receptor beta chains listed below, sequenced in a study of OX40 agonist ivuxolimab in advanced cancers. Produced via immunoSEQ multiplex PCR; TCRdb's table is partial and in-frame only. This table has roughly 80,000 clones, 80% to 90% appearing once. The sample consisted of CD4+ or CD8+ T cells sorted from blood, taken in a trial of the OX40 agonist ivuxolimab. The source is an adult with an advanced solid tumor such as melanoma, head and neck, liver or kidney cancer.

The chain combines TRBV15 with TRBJ1-3, with D perhaps matching TRBD1 (6 bases). This CDR3 is 14 amino acids long. Germline loops: CDR1 LNHNV, CDR2 YYDKDF (reference sequence). V was pared by 1 base and J by 8 bases, with 12 bases between. Written as DNA, the CDR3 is TGTGCCACCAGCAGAGGTCGTAGGGGGGACACCATATATTTT. The encoded protein is CATSRGRRGDTIYF.

This clone was found a few times. V usage is TRBV25-1 and J usage is TRBJ2-1; 12 nucleotides align to TRBD1. Looked up from germline, CDR1 is MGHDK and CDR2 is SYGVNS. The CDR3 runs 17 residues. V was pared by 2 bases and J by 7 bases, with 9 bases of the junction left unmatched. The CDR3 nucleotides are TGTGCCAGCAGTGAAGACCTTGGGGACAGGGGGCGGAATGAGCAGTTCTTC. Amino acid sequence: CASSEDLGDRGRNEQFF.

This clone showed up just a few times. Other nucleotide sequences from this sample produce the same CDR3. This chain links TRBV7-2 with TRBJ2-1; perhaps TRBD1 as D (5 bases). Trimming shortened V by 4 bases and J by 0 bases, and 10 bases separated the two germline ends. Germline CDR1 and CDR2: SGHTA and FQGNSA. This CDR3 spans 15 amino acids. For the CDR3, the DNA is TGTGCCAGCAGCTCACGGACAAGCTCCTACAATGAGCAGTTCTTC. This encodes CASSSRTSSYNEQFF.

CDR3 loop: CASSPTGTAGANYGYTF. Here the CDR3 DNA reads TGTGCCAGCTCACCAACCGGGACAGCAGGTGCTAACTATGGCTACACCTTC. The rearrangement links TRBV18 to TRBJ1-2; 7 bases fit TRBD1. The CDR3 is 17 amino acids. Trimming took 2 bases from V and 0 from J; bases not matched to a gene: 9. Germline values: CDR1 KGHSH, CDR2 LQKENI.

V is TRBV11-3 and J is TRBJ2-1, with D maybe TRBD1 (5 bases). The length of the CDR3 is 12 residues. Trimming cost V 6 bases and J 6 bases, with 9 bases left between them. CDR1 and CDR2 (germline): SGHNT, YENEEA. CDR3: CASSGAVNEQFF. The CDR3 coding sequence is TGTGCCAGCAGTGGGGCGGTCAATGAGCAGTTCTTC.

V is TRBV18 and J is TRBJ1-1; 7 bases agree with TRBD1. CDR1 is KGHSH, CDR2 LQKENI, per germline. V lost 8 bases to trimming and J lost 2 bases; unmatched junction nucleotides: 5. This CDR3 contains 13 residues. The CDR3 coding sequence is TGTGCCAGCCCCAGGGGGGAAAACACTGAAGCTTTCTTT. Protein product: CASPRGENTEAFF.

CDR3 in DNA: TGTGCCAGTAGGGACGGTACAACTAATGAAAAACTGTTTTTT. Residues: CASRDGTTNEKLFF. The gene calls are TRBV19 and TRBJ1-4; D not certain. The CDR3 is 14 residues long. Germline CDR1 reads LNHDA; CDR2 reads SQIVND (reference sequence). Trimming removed 6 bases from V and 0 bases from J, with 8 bases in between. The variable domain in full, with the rest retrieved from reference TRBV19 and TRBJ1-4, is DGGITQSPKYLFRKEGQNVTLSCEQNLNHDAMYWYRQDPGQGLRLIYYSQIVNDFQKGDIAEGYSVSREKKESFPLTVTSAQKNPTAFYLCASRDGTTNEKLFFGSGTQLSVL.

The gene calls are TRBV9 and TRBJ2-1; the D gene is possibly TRBD2 (6 bases). V was clipped by 2 bases and J by 5 bases, with 17 bases between them. In germline, CDR1 is SGDLS, CDR2 YYNGEE. The CDR3 length is 16 residues. The CDR3 here is CASSVSLGTANNEQFF. DNA of the CDR3: TGTGCCAGCAGCGTTTCCCTAGGGACTGCAAACAATGAGCAGTTCTTC.

This sequence joins TRBV4-3 and TRBJ1-2; the D is unclear. The CDR3 has 14 amino acids. The V gene lost 0 bases and the J gene lost 4 bases, with 9 bases spanning the gap. Germline values: CDR1 LGHNA, CDR2 YSLEER. CDR3 sequence: CASSQERGGYGYTF. The CDR3 DNA reads as TGCGCCAGCAGCCAAGAGCGGGGTGGCTATGGCTACACCTTC.

The rearrangement uses TRBV4-2 and TRBJ2-5; D is unclear. Germline values: CDR1 LGHNA, CDR2 YNFKEQ. The CDR3 has 14 amino acids. The V end lost 4 bases, the J end lost 1 base, and 10 bases lay between the germline ends. The DNA for the CDR3 is TGTGCCAGCAGCCTAAGCGAGAGCCAAGAGACCCAGTACTTC. This translates into CASSLSESQETQYF.

The rearrangement joins TRBV29-1 to TRBJ2-3, with D hard to call. V was clipped by 4 bases and J by 2 bases, with 10 bases between them. This CDR3 contains 13 residues. Germline-derived CDR1 and CDR2 are SQVTM and ANQGSEA. The CDR3 sequence: CSVVGIFTDTQYF. The CDR3 DNA is TGCAGCGTTGTGGGGATCTTCACAGATACGCAGTATTTT.

This clone was recorded once. CDR3 in amino acids: CASSQGLLQGGPGGELFF. DNA for the CDR3: TGCGCCAGCAGCCAAGGGCTCCTCCAAGGTGGCCCGGGCGGGGAGCTGTTTTTT. The J gene is TRBJ2-2, the V gene TRBV4-1, with unresolved D. V was trimmed by 1 base and J by 7 bases, leaving 22 bases between them. The CDR3 sequence is 18 residues long. The germline V gene has CDR1 MGHRA and CDR2 YSYEKL.

The J gene is TRBJ2-6, the V gene TRBV29-1; 8 nucleotides match TRBD1. Germline values: CDR1 SQVTM, CDR2 ANQGSEA. This CDR3 contains 14 residues. With 7 bases clipped from V and 3 bases from J, the junction kept 5 bases outside the gene matches. The CDR3 DNA follows: TGCAGCGCCCGGACAGGGAGTGGGGCCAACGTCCTGACTTTC. Its translation is CSARTGSGANVLTF.

The chain employs TRBV21-1 and TRBJ2-7; no check of the table's D call, TRBD2, against the DNA was made. TRBV21-1 is flagged as a pseudogene. The CDR3 is made up of 14 amino acids. The CDR3 coding sequence is TGTGCCATCTTGGACGGAGGACCCTCCTACGAGCAGTACTTC. It specifies CAILDGGPSYEQYF.

This clone was recorded only once. CDR3 region: CASTTAAVNTEAFF. Written as DNA, the CDR3 is TGTGCCAGCACCACGGCGGCCGTGAACACTGAAGCTTTCTTT. V usage is TRBV6-5 and J usage is TRBJ1-1, with D unresolved. Germline V gives CDR1 MNHEY, CDR2 SVGAGI. Trimming shortened V by 7 bases and J by 0 bases, and 12 bases separated the two germline ends. The CDR3 extends over 14 amino acids.

The chain uses TRBV11-1 and TRBJ2-2, with D perhaps TRBD1 (5 bases). The CDR3 consists of 16 residues. Germline V gene sequence: CDR1 SGHAT, CDR2 FQDESV (reference sequence). Trimming removed 5 bases from V and 4 bases from J, with 17 bases in between. The CDR3 bases are TGTGCCAGCAGCCCACGGACAAGCCGTAGCACCGGGGAGCTGTTTTTT. Amino acids: CASSPRTSRSTGELFF.

The chain employs TRBV18 and TRBJ2-2, with D hard to call. Germline V gene data show CDR1 as KGHSH and CDR2 as LQKENI. The CDR3 length is 12 residues. Trimming removed 5 bases at V and 5 bases at J, with 6 bases between. The CDR3 region is CASSYRTGELFF. DNA for the CDR3: TGTGCCAGCTCATACCGAACCGGGGAGCTGTTTTTT. Drawing the rest from reference TRBV18 and TRBJ2-2, the complete variable domain is NAGVMQNPRHLVRRRGQEARLRCSPMKGHSHVYWYRQLPEEGLKFMVYLQKENIIDESGMPKERFSAEFPKEGPSILRIQQVVRGDSAAYFCASSYRTGELFFGEGSRLTVL.

The J gene is TRBJ2-1, the V gene TRBV7-3, with D tentatively TRBD1 (5 bases). CDR3 length: 12 amino acids. Germline CDR1 SGHTA, CDR2 FQGTGA. V lost 3 bases to trimming and J lost 9 bases, with 9 bases between them. The chain's CDR3 is CASSFERGEQFF. DNA for the CDR3: TGTGCCAGCAGCTTTGAAAGGGGTGAGCAGTTCTTC.

The chain links TRBV21-1 to TRBJ2-6; the table's D call TRBD1 went unverified against the DNA. TRBV21-1 is tagged as a pseudogene. The CDR3 is 12 amino acids. The CDR3, as DNA: TGTGCCAGCCATTCTGGGGCCAACGTCCTGACTTTC. Its protein product is CASHSGANVLTF.

DNA of the CDR3: TGCAGCGTTCAACCAGGGGGCTGGAACACTGAAGCTTTCTTT. It is translated as CSVQPGGWNTEAFF. V gene TRBV29-1 combines with J gene TRBJ1-1, with 8 bases aligning to TRBD1. The CDR3 consists of 14 residues. Germline trimming cut 5 bases from V and 1 base from J; bases unmatched to any gene: 6. Germline lookup yields CDR1 SQVTM and CDR2 ANQGSEA.